What follows are 22 T cell receptor beta chains derived from one specimen sequenced in a study of shared clonotypes between healthy human individuals. Sequencing was performed with immunoSEQ multiplex PCR; in TCRdb, only in-frame clones are kept and a portion is missing. The sample contains roughly 2,300,000 clones, about 90% of which appear only once. Sequences were obtained from naive CD4+ T cells from PBMCs. Subset: CD45RA+ positively selected. The receptors derive from a man younger than 35 in good health. Some clones in this sample may be carry-over from other donors' samples.

This chain joins TRBV7-6 and TRBJ2-7; 10 bases fit TRBD2. CDR3 size: 13 residues. Germline V gene data show CDR1 as SGHVS and CDR2 as FNYEAQ. The V and J ends lost 6 bases and 3 bases, in that order; junction bases with no gene match: 2. This CDR3 is CASRPSGSYEQYF. Written as DNA, the CDR3 is TGTGCCAGCAGGCCTAGCGGGAGCTACGAGCAGTACTTC. The entire variable domain, with the rest obtained from reference TRBV7-6 and TRBJ2-7, is as follows: GAGVSQSPRYKVTKRGQDVALRCDPISGHVSLYWYRQALGQGPEFLTYFNYEAQQDKSGLPNDRFSAERPEGSISTLTIQRTEQRDSAMYRCASRPSGSYEQYFGPGTRLTVT.

V is TRBV5-1 and J is TRBJ1-4; the D gene is possibly TRBD1 (6 bases). V lost 0 bases to trimming and J lost 7 bases, with 13 bases between them. The CDR3 length is 15 residues. Germline V gene data show CDR1 as SGHRS and CDR2 as YFSETQ. CDR3 DNA sequence: TGCGCCAGCAGCTTGGAAGGGGGAATTGGTGAAAAACTGTTTTTT. Its translation is CASSLEGGIGEKLFF. The whole variable domain, remainder taken from reference TRBV5-1 and TRBJ1-4, is KAGVTQTPRYLIKTRGQQVTLSCSPISGHRSVSWYQQTPGQGLQFLFEYFSETQRNKGNFPGRFSGRQFSNSRSEMNVSTLELGDSALYLCASSLEGGIGEKLFFGSGTQLSVL.

A few counts support this clone. The chain couples TRBV28 to TRBJ1-5, with 9 bases fitting TRBD1. Germline V lookup: CDR1 MDHEN, CDR2 SYDVKM. There are 15 residues in the CDR3. J lost 7 bases, V lost 5 bases, and 9 bases had no gene match. The CDR3 region is CASSRPGQGHQPQHF. CDR3 DNA sequence: TGTGCCAGCAGTCGGCCGGGACAGGGCCACCAGCCCCAGCATTTT.

The chain links TRBV7-9 to TRBJ1-1, with 10 bases aligning to TRBD1. Germline V gene data show CDR1 as SEHNR and CDR2 as FQNEAQ (reference sequence). The ends lost 4 bases at V and 5 bases at J; junction bases unmatched: 7. This CDR3 has 15 amino acids. The CDR3 is CASSSTGTGVTEAFF. CDR3 coding DNA: TGTGCCAGCAGCTCGACCGGGACAGGGGTAACTGAAGCTTTCTTT. Filled out from reference TRBV7-9 and TRBJ1-1, the complete variable domain reads DTGVSQNPRHKITKRGQNVTFRCDPISEHNRLYWYRQTLGQGPEFLTYFQNEAQLEKSRLLSDRFSAERPKGSFSTLEIQRTEQGDSAMYLCASSSTGTGVTEAFFGQGTRLTVV.

This chain uses TRBV15 with TRBJ2-7; 9 bases line up with TRBD1. Trimming took 1 base from V and 3 from J; bases not matched to a gene: 16. Per germline, CDR1 LNHNV and CDR2 YYDKDF (reference sequence). This CDR3 contains 19 residues. The CDR3 is CATSRGSATRDRVYYEQYF. The CDR3 DNA sequence: TGTGCCACCAGCAGAGGAAGCGCGACCCGGGACAGGGTATACTACGAGCAGTACTTC.

V usage is TRBV5-1 and J usage is TRBJ2-7, with 11 bases lining up with TRBD2. The V gene end was trimmed by 2 bases and the J gene end by 3 bases; junction bases not matched to a gene: 4. This CDR3 is 15 amino acids long. The germline gives CDR1 SGHRS, CDR2 YFSETQ. The CDR3 DNA sequence: TGCGCCAGCAGCTTACCCGGGACTAGCGGCTACGAGCAGTACTTC. It translates to CASSLPGTSGYEQYF.

CDR3: CASSLYGTGGGDEQFF. CDR3 DNA sequence: TGTGCCAGCAGTTTATATGGGACAGGGGGAGGAGATGAGCAGTTCTTC. J is TRBJ2-1 and V is TRBV28; TRBD1 aligns across 11 bases. Germline CDR1 MDHEN, CDR2 SYDVKM. There are 16 residues in the CDR3. Trimming took 1 base from V and 8 from J; bases not matched to a gene: 7.

The chain uses TRBV19 and TRBJ2-7, with D hard to call. This CDR3 spans 13 amino acids. V was clipped by 5 bases and J by 5 bases, with 13 bases between them. Germline loops: CDR1 LNHDA, CDR2 SQIVND (reference sequence). CDR3 region: CASSVTRENEQYF. CDR3 coding DNA: TGTGCCAGTAGTGTTACTCGCGAGAACGAGCAGTACTTC. Combining the CDR3 with reference TRBV19 and TRBJ2-7 gives the whole variable domain DGGITQSPKYLFRKEGQNVTLSCEQNLNHDAMYWYRQDPGQGLRLIYYSQIVNDFQKGDIAEGYSVSREKKESFPLTVTSAQKNPTAFYLCASSVTRENEQYFGPGTRLTVT.

The genes are TRBV18 and TRBJ2-2; D is ambiguous. Trimming removed 4 bases at V and 1 base at J, with 16 bases between. The CDR3 is made up of 17 amino acids. Germline assignment: CDR1 KGHSH and CDR2 LQKENI. The DNA for the CDR3 is TGTGCCAGCTCACGGCCTACGAGACAACAGAACACCGGGGAGCTGTTTTTT. It specifies CASSRPTRQQNTGELFF.

This clone was seen once. The chain couples TRBV5-4 to TRBJ2-5; D is unresolved. V lost 0 bases, J lost 1 base, and 7 bases lay in between. The CDR3 consists of 14 residues. CDR1 is SGHNT, CDR2 YYREEE, per germline (reference sequence). CDR3 sequence: CASSLEAFQETQYF. The DNA for the CDR3 is TGTGCCAGCAGCTTGGAAGCGTTCCAAGAGACCCAGTACTTC.

This chain connects TRBV4-2 to TRBJ2-7, with 7 positions matching TRBD2. The CDR3 totals 14 residues. Trimming took 4 bases from V and 3 from J; bases not matched to a gene: 6. Germline V gives CDR1 LGHNA, CDR2 YNFKEQ. The CDR3 nucleotides read TGTGCCAGCAGCCGGGACGGGGGGAGCTACGAGCAGTACTTC. Its translation: CASSRDGGSYEQYF.

The chain has TRBV5-1 and TRBJ2-6, with a tentative D call TRBD1 (6 bases). V lost 3 bases to trimming and J lost 0 bases, with 16 bases between them. The length of the CDR3 is 18 residues. The germline CDR1 and CDR2 sequences are SGHRS and YFSETQ. The CDR3 spells CASSSTGTRFSGANVLTF. For the CDR3, the DNA is TGCGCCAGCAGCTCCACCGGGACACGCTTCTCTGGGGCCAACGTCCTGACTTTC.

This rearrangement joins TRBV11-2 to TRBJ2-7; D ambiguous. Per the germline V gene, CDR1 is SGHAT and CDR2 is FQNNGV. The V gene lost 8 bases and the J gene lost 0 bases, with 17 bases spanning the gap. This CDR3 comprises 15 residues. CDR3 bases: TGTGCCAGCCATCGGTCCCGCTGGAGCTCCTACGAGCAGTACTTC. This sequence encodes CASHRSRWSSYEQYF.

The chain links TRBV27 to TRBJ1-5; D is unclear. The CDR3 totals 13 residues. The ends were cut back, 2 bases at V and 6 bases at J, with 8 bases in the middle. Germline CDR1 and CDR2: MNHEY and SMNVEV (reference sequence). Here the CDR3 reads CASSLRFGQPQHF. CDR3 bases: TGTGCCAGCAGTTTACGGTTCGGTCAGCCCCAGCATTTT.

The V and J genes are TRBV6-6 and TRBJ2-1; no firm D call. This CDR3 spans 13 amino acids. The V end lost 2 bases, the J end lost 11 bases, and 13 bases lay between the germline ends. CDR1 is MNHNY, CDR2 SVGAGI, per germline (reference sequence). The CDR3 nucleotides are TGTGCCAGCAGTTACCAAGCACCGGCCAAGCAGTTCTTC. Translation: CASSYQAPAKQFF.

The gene calls are TRBV19 and TRBJ2-2, with 7 bases fitting TRBD1. Trimming cost V 7 bases and J 0 bases; bases outside gene matches: 5. This CDR3 comprises 15 residues. CDR1 is LNHDA and CDR2 is SQIVND in the germline V gene (reference sequence). The CDR3 is CASKYTGANTGELFF. The CDR3 coding sequence is TGTGCCAGTAAATATACAGGGGCGAACACCGGGGAGCTGTTTTTT.

J is TRBJ2-1 and V is TRBV2; no clear D gene. V was clipped by 7 bases and J by 3 bases, with 10 bases between them. CDR1 and CDR2 from the germline V gene are SNHLY and FYNNEI. The CDR3 contains 13 residues. Here the CDR3 DNA reads TGTGCCAGCAAAAAAGGGCTCTACAATGAGCAGTTCTTC. It codes for CASKKGLYNEQFF. Combining the CDR3 with reference TRBV2 and TRBJ2-1 gives the whole variable domain EPEVTQTPSHQVTQMGQEVILRCVPISNHLYFYWYRQILGQKVEFLVSFYNNEISEKSEIFDDQFSVERPDGSNFTLKIRSTKLEDSAMYFCASKKGLYNEQFFGPGTRLTVL.

The chain links TRBV27 to TRBJ1-5; tentative D call: TRBD1 (5 bases). The CDR3 has 17 amino acids. Deletions cut 1 base from V and 0 bases from J, with 13 bases between. Germline CDR1 MNHEY, CDR2 SMNVEV (reference sequence). CDR3: CASSLWGGGHSNQPQHF. CDR3 coding DNA: TGTGCCAGCAGTTTATGGGGGGGTGGACATAGCAATCAGCCCCAGCATTTT.

The chain couples TRBV7-2 to TRBJ2-5; 7 bases are shared with TRBD2. Losses at the gene ends were 5 bases for V and 1 base for J; bases not matched to a gene: 10. There are 16 residues in the CDR3. CDR1 is SGHTA and CDR2 is FQGNSA in the germline V gene. CDR3 residues: CASSRPRASGQETQYF. For the CDR3, the DNA is TGTGCCAGCAGCCGCCCGCGGGCTAGCGGCCAAGAGACCCAGTACTTC. Full variable domain (outside the CDR3, taken from reference TRBV7-2 and TRBJ2-5): GAGVSQSPSNKVTEKGKDVELRCDPISGHTALYWYRQSLGQGLEFLIYFQGNSAPDKSGLPSDRFSAERTGGSVSTLTIQRTQQEDSAVYLCASSRPRASGQETQYFGPGTRLLVL.

The chain's CDR3 is CSGLGYQETQYF. CDR3 nucleotide sequence: TGCAGCGGACTTGGGTACCAAGAGACCCAGTACTTC. The chain couples TRBV29-1 to TRBJ2-5, with no clear D. The V and J ends lost 7 bases and 0 bases respectively, with 9 bases between them. This CDR3 region has 12 residues. Germline V gene data show CDR1 as SQVTM and CDR2 as ANQGSEA.

This chain joins TRBV28 and TRBJ1-1; maybe TRBD1 (6 bases). CDR1 and CDR2 (germline): MDHEN, SYDVKM. The CDR3 covers 15 residues. The V gene lost 8 bases and the J gene lost 3 bases, with 19 bases spanning the gap. The CDR3 sequence: CASALNRASYTEAFF. The CDR3 DNA sequence: TGTGCCAGCGCCTTAAACAGGGCTTCGTACACTGAAGCTTTCTTT.

The genes are TRBV7-9 and TRBJ1-2; D possibly corresponds to TRBD1 (5 bases). V lost 5 bases and J lost 0, with 16 bases in between. There are 16 residues in the CDR3. Germline V gene data show CDR1 as SEHNR and CDR2 as FQNEAQ (reference sequence). The CDR3 DNA sequence: TGTGCCAGCAGCAACCAATCTCTGACAGCTAACTATGGCTACACCTTC. Translated: CASSNQSLTANYGYTF.